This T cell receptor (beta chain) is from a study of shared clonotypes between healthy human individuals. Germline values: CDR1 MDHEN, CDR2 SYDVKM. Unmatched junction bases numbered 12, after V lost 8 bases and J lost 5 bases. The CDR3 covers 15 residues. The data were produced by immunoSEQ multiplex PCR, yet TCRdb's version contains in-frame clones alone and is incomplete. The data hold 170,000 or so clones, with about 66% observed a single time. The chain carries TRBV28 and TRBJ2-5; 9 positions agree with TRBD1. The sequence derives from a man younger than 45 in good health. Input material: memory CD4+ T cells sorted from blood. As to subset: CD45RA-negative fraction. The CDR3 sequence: CASRPPGQGMETQYF. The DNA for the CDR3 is TGTGCCAGCCGACCTCCGGGACAGGGTATGGAGACCCAGTACTTC.